The rows below give T cell receptor beta chains drawn from one sample of a study of cytomegalovirus exposure and HLA in healthy donors. Sequencing was performed with immunoSEQ multiplex PCR; in TCRdb, only in-frame clones are kept and a portion is missing. Of 160,000 or so clones detected, roughly 85% appear once; the ten largest clones hold roughly 1.2%. The source material was PBMCs. The receptors come from a woman aged 45-65 years in good health and CMV-seronegative. CDR3s include the opening cysteine and the closing phenylalanine or tryptophan. D genes are given only for firm matches. Size values are once, few and many counts, or a class for expanded clones, and some rows have none.

v_call	j_call	d_call	clone_size	cdr3_aa	cdr3_nt
TRBV2	TRBJ2-7	TRBD1	NA	CASRTDRVTYEQYF	TGTGCCAGCAGGACGGACAGGGTTACCTACGAGCAGTACTTC
TRBV6-6	TRBJ1-6	NA	once	CASSEAGNNSPLHF	TGTGCCAGCAGCGAGGCGGGGAATAATTCACCCCTCCACTTT
TRBV10-3	TRBJ1-1	NA	NA	CAIGNGTFLMNTEAFF	TGTGCCATCGGTAATGGGACATTCCTCATGAACACTGAAGCTTTCTTT
TRBV29-1	TRBJ2-3	TRBD1	NA	CSVEGWGQSGTDTQYF	TGCAGCGTTGAAGGGTGGGGACAGTCTGGCACAGATACGCAGTATTTT
TRBV13	TRBJ1-2	NA	NA	CASSFRQPTYGYTF	TGTGCCAGCAGCTTCCGACAGCCAACCTATGGCTACACCTTC
TRBV19	TRBJ1-2	NA	NA	CASSPDTNYGYTF	TGTGCCAGTAGTCCGGACACCAACTATGGCTACACCTTC
TRBV4-1	TRBJ2-7	NA	NA	CASSQEGNRNPYEQYF	TGCGCCAGCAGCCAAGAGGGGAACAGGAACCCTTACGAGCAGTACTTC
TRBV28	TRBJ1-4	TRBD1	NA	CASSLDRAATNEKLFF	TGTGCCAGCAGTCTCGACAGGGCCGCAACTAATGAAAAACTGTTTTTT
TRBV11-2	TRBJ1-3	NA	NA	CAGGSHSGNTIYF	TGTGCCGGGGGGAGCCACTCTGGAAACACCATATATTTT
TRBV4-1	TRBJ2-1	NA	NA	CASSQEGLSEQFF	TGCGCCAGCAGCCAAGAGGGACTGAGTGAGCAGTTCTTC
TRBV2	TRBJ1-6	NA	NA	CASSPGGVPPLHF	TGTGCCAGCAGCCCTGGGGGGGTCCCACCCCTCCACTTT
TRBV23-1	TRBJ2-7	NA	NA	CASSQTYEQYF	TGCGCCAGCAGTCAAACTTACGAGCAGTACTTC
TRBV28	TRBJ2-6	TRBD1	few	CASSSRQGGIPSSGANVLTF	TGTGCCAGCAGTTCCCGACAGGGGGGAATCCCTAGCTCTGGGGCCAACGTCCTGACTTTC
TRBV4-3	TRBJ2-3	NA	NA	CASSGQLHNTDTQYF	TGCGCCAGCAGCGGACAGCTTCACAACACAGATACGCAGTATTTT
TRBV5-4	TRBJ2-5	TRBD2	NA	CASQREGQETQYF	TGTGCCAGTCAGCGGGAGGGCCAGGAGACCCAGTACTTC